This T cell receptor beta chain was sequenced for a study of cytomegalovirus exposure and HLA in healthy donors. V was cut by 5 bases and J by 4 bases, with 11 bases left in between. The CDR3 spans 13 residues. From germline, CDR1 is SEHNR and CDR2 FQNEAQ (reference sequence). The study ran its PCR with 60 Vbeta and 13 Jbeta primers. Assay used: immunoSEQ multiplex PCR; TCRdb lists only in-frame clones, some missing. The data show 150,000 to 200,000 clones, with roughly 84% seen just once and about 0.25% held by the top ten. The chain joins TRBV7-9 to TRBJ1-2; weak D call: TRBD1 (6 bases). The sequence was collected from a boy between 10 and 17 years old in good health and CMV-seronegative. Sequenced: PBMCs. CDR3 region: CASSPGGRYGYTF. The CDR3 region has the DNA TGTGCCAGCAGCCCTGGGGGCCGCTATGGCTACACCTTC. Full variable domain (missing parts from reference TRBV7-9 and TRBJ1-2): DTGVSQNPRHKITKRGQNVTFRCDPISEHNRLYWYRQTLGQGPEFLTYFQNEAQLEKSRLLSDRFSAERPKGSFSTLEIQRTEQGDSAMYLCASSPGGRYGYTFGSGTRLTVV.